Below, 2 T cell receptor beta chains from the same sample are listed, as sequenced in a study of beta chain features in type 1 diabetes. As every portion of the isolated RNA was reverse transcribed, the sequencing read expressed TCRB transcripts. Data came from immunoSEQ multiplex PCR; TCRdb stores just in-frame clones and leaves some out. The table includes 300,000 to 350,000 clones, around 13% detected once. The sequenced sample was central memory CD4+ T cells from blood. These receptors all come from a man aged 25-45 years in good health.

There are a few counts of this clone. The rearrangement uses TRBV7-9 and TRBJ1-1, with D hard to call. Trimming pared 1 base from V and 14 bases from J, leaving 11 bases between. CDR3 length: 11 residues. Germline-derived CDR1 and CDR2 are SEHNR and FQNEAQ (reference sequence). The CDR3 sequence: CASSLGGGHFF. CDR3 bases: TGTGCCAGCAGCTTAGGAGGCGGCCACTTCTTT.

V and J are TRBV7-2 and TRBJ1-3, with D perhaps matching TRBD1 (6 bases). V was pared by 3 bases and J by 0 bases, with 21 bases between. There are 19 residues in the CDR3. CDR1 is SGHTA, CDR2 FQGNSA, per germline. CDR3 coding DNA: TGTGCCAGCAGCTTCGTCCCACAACGGGGGCTAGTCTCTGGAAACACCATATATTTT. Amino acids: CASSFVPQRGLVSGNTIYF.